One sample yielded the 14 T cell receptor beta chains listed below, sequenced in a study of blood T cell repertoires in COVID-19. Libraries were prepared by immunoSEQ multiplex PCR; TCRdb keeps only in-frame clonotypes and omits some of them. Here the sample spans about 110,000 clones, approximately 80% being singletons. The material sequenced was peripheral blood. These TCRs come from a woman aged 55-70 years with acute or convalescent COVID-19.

DNA for the CDR3: TGCAGCGGGACAGGGACCTACGAGCAGTACTTC. Translation gives CSGTGTYEQYF. The chain joins TRBV29-1 to TRBJ2-7; 8 bases agree with TRBD1. The CDR3 runs to 11 residues. J lost 2 bases, V lost 7 bases, and 1 base had no gene match. Germline V gene data show CDR1 as SQVTM and CDR2 as ANQGSEA.

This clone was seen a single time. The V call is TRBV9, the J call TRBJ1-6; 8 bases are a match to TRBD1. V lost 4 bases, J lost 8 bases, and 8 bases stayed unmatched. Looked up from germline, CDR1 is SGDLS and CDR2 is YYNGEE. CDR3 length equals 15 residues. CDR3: CASSTQQGAYSPLHF. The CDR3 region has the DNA TGTGCCAGCAGCACCCAGCAGGGGGCCTATTCACCCCTCCACTTT.

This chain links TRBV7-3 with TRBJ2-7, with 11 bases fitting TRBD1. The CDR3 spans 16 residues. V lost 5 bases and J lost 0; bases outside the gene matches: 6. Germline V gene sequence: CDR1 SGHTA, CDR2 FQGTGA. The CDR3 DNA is TGTGCCAGCAGCCCTGACGGGACAGGGGGCTCCTACGAGCAGTACTTC. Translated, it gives CASSPDGTGGSYEQYF.

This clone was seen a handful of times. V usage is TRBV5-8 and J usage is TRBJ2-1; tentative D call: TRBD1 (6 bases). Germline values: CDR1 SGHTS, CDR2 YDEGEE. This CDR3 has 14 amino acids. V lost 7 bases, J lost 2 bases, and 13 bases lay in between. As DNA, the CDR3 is TGTGCCAGCGGAACAGGGTTTGCCTACAATGAGCAGTTCTTC. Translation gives CASGTGFAYNEQFF.

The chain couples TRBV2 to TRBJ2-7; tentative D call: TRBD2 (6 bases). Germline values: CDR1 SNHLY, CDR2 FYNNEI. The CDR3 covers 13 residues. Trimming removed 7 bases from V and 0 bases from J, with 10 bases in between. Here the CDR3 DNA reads TGTGCCAGCAATAGCGGACGCTCCTACGAGCAGTACTTC. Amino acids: CASNSGRSYEQYF.

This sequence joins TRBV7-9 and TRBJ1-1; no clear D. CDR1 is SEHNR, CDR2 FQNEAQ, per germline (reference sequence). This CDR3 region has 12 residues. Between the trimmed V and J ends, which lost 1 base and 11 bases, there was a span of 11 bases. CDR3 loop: CASSLDQLIAFF. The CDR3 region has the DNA TGTGCCAGCAGCTTAGATCAACTCATTGCTTTCTTT.

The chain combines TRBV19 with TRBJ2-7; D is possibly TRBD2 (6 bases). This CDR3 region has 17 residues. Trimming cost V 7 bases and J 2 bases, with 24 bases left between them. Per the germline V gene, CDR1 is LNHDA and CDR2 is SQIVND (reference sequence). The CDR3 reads CASTPLAIERYPYEQYF. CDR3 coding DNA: TGTGCCAGTACCCCCCTAGCGATAGAACGCTATCCCTACGAGCAGTACTTC.

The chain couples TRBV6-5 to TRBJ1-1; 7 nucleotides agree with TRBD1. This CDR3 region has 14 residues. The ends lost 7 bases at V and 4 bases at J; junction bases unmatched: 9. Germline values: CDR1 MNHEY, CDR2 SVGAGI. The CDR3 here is CASTTRTGGTEAFF. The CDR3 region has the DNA TGTGCCAGCACCACGAGGACAGGTGGCACTGAAGCTTTCTTT.

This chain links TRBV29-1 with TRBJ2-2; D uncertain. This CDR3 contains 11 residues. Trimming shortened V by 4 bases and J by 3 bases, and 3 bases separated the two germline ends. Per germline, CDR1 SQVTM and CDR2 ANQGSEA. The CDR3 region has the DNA TGCAGCGTTGCCGACACCGGGGAGCTGTTTTTT. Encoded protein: CSVADTGELFF.

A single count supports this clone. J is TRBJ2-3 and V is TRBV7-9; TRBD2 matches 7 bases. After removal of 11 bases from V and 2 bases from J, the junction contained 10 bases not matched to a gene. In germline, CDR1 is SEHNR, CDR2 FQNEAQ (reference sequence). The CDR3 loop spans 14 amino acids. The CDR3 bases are TGTGCCGTGGCAAGCCTAGCGGACACAGATACGCAGTATTTT. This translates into CAVASLADTDTQYF.

The CDR3 DNA reads TGCAGCGCCTCAGGTGAGGGCGAAAAACTGTTTTTT. Protein: CSASGEGEKLFF. This chain connects TRBV29-1 to TRBJ1-4; D is undetermined. Germline V lookup: CDR1 SQVTM, CDR2 ANQGSEA. CDR3 length: 12 residues. Trimming cost V 7 bases and J 8 bases, with 14 bases left between them.

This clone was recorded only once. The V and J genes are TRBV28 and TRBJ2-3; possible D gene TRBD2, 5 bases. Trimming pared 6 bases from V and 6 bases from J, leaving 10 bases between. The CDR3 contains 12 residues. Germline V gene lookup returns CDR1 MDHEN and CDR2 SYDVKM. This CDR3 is CASSHTGDTQYF. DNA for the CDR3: TGTGCCAGCAGCCACACGGGGGATACGCAGTATTTT.

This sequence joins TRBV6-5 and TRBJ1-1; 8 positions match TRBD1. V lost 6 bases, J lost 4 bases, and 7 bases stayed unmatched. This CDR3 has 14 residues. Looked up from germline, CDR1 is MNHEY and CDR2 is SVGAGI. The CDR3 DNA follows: TGTGCCAGCAGAATTCAGGGGGCAGGCACTGAAGCTTTCTTT. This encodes CASRIQGAGTEAFF.

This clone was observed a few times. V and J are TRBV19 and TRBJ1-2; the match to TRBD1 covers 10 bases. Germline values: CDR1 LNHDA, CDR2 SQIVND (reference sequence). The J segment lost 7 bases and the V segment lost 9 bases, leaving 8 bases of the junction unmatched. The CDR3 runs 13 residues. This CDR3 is CASSDRGFGGYTF. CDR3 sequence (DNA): TGTGCCAGCTCGGACAGGGGGTTCGGTGGCTACACCTTC.